The 29 T cell receptor beta chains below were found in one sample sequenced in a study of PD-1 blockade in classical Hodgkin lymphoma. Some clones are missing from TCRdb's copy, which holds only in-frame ones; the method was immunoSEQ multiplex PCR. The sample holds 40,000 to 60,000 clones; approximately 73% are singletons and the top ten take approximately 15%. Every patient had relapsed following autologous stem cell transplantation, and cohorts differed in brentuximab vedotin exposure. The material sequenced was peripheral blood mononuclear cells (PBMCs), taken before the second cycle of nivolumab. All receptors derive from a human donor with classical Hodgkin lymphoma.

The rearrangement uses TRBV25-1 and TRBJ1-3, with D possibly being TRBD1 (5 bases). Trimming took 6 bases from V and 4 from J, leaving 13 bases between them. Germline assignment: CDR1 MGHDK and CDR2 SYGVNS. The length of the CDR3 is 14 residues. The CDR3 loop reads CASSPGGDGNTIYF. The CDR3 DNA sequence: TGTGCCAGCAGCCCGGGGGGGGACGGAAACACCATATATTTT.

The genes are TRBV7-3 and TRBJ1-2; D remains unclear. V gave up 5 bases and J gave up 3 bases, with 13 bases separating them. This CDR3 has 14 residues. Germline lookup yields CDR1 SGHTA and CDR2 FQGTGA. The CDR3 coding sequence is TGTGCCAGCAGCCTCAGTGGCGGGGACTATGGCTACACCTTC. Amino acid sequence: CASSLSGGDYGYTF.

The gene calls are TRBV9 and TRBJ1-2; the D is unclear. V dropped 0 bases and J dropped 3 bases, with 12 bases sitting between them. The CDR3 has 15 residues. CDR1 is SGDLS, CDR2 YYNGEE, per germline. CDR3 nucleotide sequence: TGTGCCAGCAGCGTAGTTCCGGGAGGAGACTATGGCTACACCTTC. Amino acids: CASSVVPGGDYGYTF.

This sequence joins TRBV28 and TRBJ2-6; D remains unclear. Trimming took off 10 bases at V and 0 bases at J, with 7 bases between the two ends. CDR1 and CDR2 (germline): MDHEN, SYDVKM. This CDR3 has 13 residues. The CDR3: CANRPSGANVLTF. The CDR3 nucleotides are TGTGCCAACCGACCCTCTGGGGCCAACGTCCTGACTTTC.

V is TRBV11-2 and J is TRBJ1-2; 10 bases match TRBD1. Per germline, CDR1 SGHAT and CDR2 FQNNGV. The CDR3 is 15 residues long. After removal of 6 bases from V and 7 bases from J, the junction contained 11 bases not matched to a gene. The CDR3 DNA follows: TGTGCCAGCAGAACAACCGGGACAGGGGTGTCTGGCTACACCTTC. This encodes CASRTTGTGVSGYTF.

In its sample, this clone was seen a few times. Different DNA sequences within this sample yield the same CDR3. This chain uses TRBV6-5 with TRBJ1-5; D is undetermined. The CDR3 is 12 amino acids. Germline V lookup: CDR1 MNHEY, CDR2 SVGAGI. Trimming removed 6 bases at V and 4 bases at J, with 7 bases between. The CDR3 region is CASRHGNQPQHF. CDR3 in DNA: TGTGCCAGCAGACATGGGAATCAGCCCCAGCATTTT.

The sample holds many counts of this clone. This chain links TRBV29-1 with TRBJ1-1; possible D gene TRBD1, 5 bases. Germline values: CDR1 SQVTM, CDR2 ANQGSEA. Trimming removed 6 bases at V and 5 bases at J, with 16 bases between. The CDR3 runs 13 residues. DNA of the CDR3: TGCAGCGTCGTAGGGCAGGGAGGGACTGAAGCTTTCTTT. Translating it yields CSVVGQGGTEAFF.

This clone occurred once. The chain combines TRBV30 with TRBJ1-3; D is possibly TRBD1 (5 bases). The CDR3 length is 20 residues. Germline V lookup: CDR1 GTSNPN, CDR2 SVGIG (reference sequence). V gave up 0 bases and J gave up 4 bases, with 28 bases separating them. The CDR3 sequence is CAWSVLFPGLRPQAGNTIYF. CDR3 nucleotide sequence: TGTGCCTGGAGTGTACTTTTTCCGGGACTGAGACCCCAAGCCGGAAACACCATATATTTT.

This clone was detected only a few times. The CDR3 coding sequence is TGCAGCGTTGGGACAGGGGAAGGAAGCGAGCAGTACTTC. It is translated as CSVGTGEGSEQYF. V usage is TRBV29-1 and J usage is TRBJ2-7; 9 nucleotides match TRBD1. V shed 4 bases and J 6 bases; nucleotides not matched to a gene: 7. CDR1 is SQVTM, CDR2 ANQGSEA, per germline. There are 13 residues in the CDR3.

V and J are TRBV25-1 and TRBJ1-5; D is possibly TRBD1 (5 bases). Looked up from germline, CDR1 is MGHDK and CDR2 is SYGVNS. Trimming shortened V by 9 bases and J by 4 bases, and 25 bases separated the two germline ends. The CDR3 extends over 17 amino acids. The CDR3 here is CASIQAKDSFGNQPQHF. As DNA, the CDR3 is TGTGCCAGTATACAGGCCAAAGACAGCTTCGGTAATCAGCCCCAGCATTTT.

This chain uses TRBV2 with TRBJ2-7; 7 nucleotides align to TRBD1. Trimming at V came to 5 bases and at J to 1 base, leaving 5 bases not matched to a gene. The CDR3 loop spans 14 amino acids. Germline values: CDR1 SNHLY, CDR2 FYNNEI. The DNA for the CDR3 is TGTGCCAGCAGTATTCGGACAGGATCCTACGAGCAGTACTTC. This codes for CASSIRTGSYEQYF.

The genes are TRBV7-9 and TRBJ1-2; D perhaps matches TRBD1 (6 bases). The CDR3 spans 15 residues. V gave up 5 bases and J gave up 0 bases, with 13 bases separating them. CDR1 is SEHNR, CDR2 FQNEAQ, per germline (reference sequence). CDR3 sequence reads: CASSVTGIPNYGYTF. CDR3 in DNA: TGTGCCAGCAGCGTAACAGGGATTCCTAACTATGGCTACACCTTC.

This clone was detected only a few times. The genes are TRBV30 and TRBJ1-2; 8 bases align to TRBD1. The trim removed 0 bases at V and 6 bases at J, leaving 3 bases unmatched. From germline, CDR1 is GTSNPN and CDR2 SVGIG (reference sequence). The CDR3 length is 13 residues. CDR3 DNA: TGTGCCTGGAGTGTAGGACAGGGCCATGGCTACACCTTC. Translating it yields CAWSVGQGHGYTF.

Comments on this clone: The sample holds other DNA sequences that translate to the same CDR3. The J gene is TRBJ2-2, the V gene TRBV11-1, with 10 bases aligning to TRBD2. The CDR3 is 16 amino acids. Per germline, CDR1 SGHAT and CDR2 FQDESV (reference sequence). Trimming at V came to 6 bases and at J to 7 bases, leaving 11 bases not matched to a gene. The CDR3 is CASRPIAGGRGGELFF. The CDR3 bases are TGTGCCAGCAGACCAATAGCGGGAGGTCGGGGCGGGGAGCTGTTTTTT.

The V call is TRBV28, the J call TRBJ1-2, with D unresolved. The CDR3 loop spans 11 amino acids. Trimming cost V 7 bases and J 0 bases, with 3 bases left between them. Per germline, CDR1 MDHEN and CDR2 SYDVKM. CDR3 protein: CASNSNYGYTF. CDR3 DNA: TGTGCCAGCAACTCTAACTATGGCTACACCTTC.

CDR3 in amino acids: CASSLFHEQYF. For the CDR3, the DNA is TGTGCCAGCAGCTTATTCCACGAGCAGTACTTC. The chain joins TRBV7-2 to TRBJ2-7; no clear D. V was cut by 2 bases and J by 5 bases, with 4 bases left in between. This CDR3 comprises 11 residues. CDR1 SGHTA and CDR2 FQGNSA come from the germline V gene.

This clone was seen more than once but under ten times. The chain combines TRBV6-5 with TRBJ1-3; the D gene is possibly TRBD1 (6 bases). CDR1 MNHEY and CDR2 SVGAGI come from the germline V gene. This CDR3 has 15 residues. Trimming removed 6 bases at V and 3 bases at J, with 15 bases between. CDR3 residues: CASSLSLRGGNTIYF. CDR3 DNA sequence: TGTGCCAGCAGCTTATCTCTCAGGGGTGGAAACACCATATATTTT.

As for this clone: The same CDR3 can be traced to other DNA sequences in this sample. The chain couples TRBV6-5 to TRBJ1-5, with unresolved D. Germline assignment: CDR1 MNHEY and CDR2 SVGAGI. The ends were cut back, 2 bases at V and 4 bases at J, with 6 bases in the middle. The CDR3 sequence is 13 residues long. This CDR3 reads CASSYTVNQPQHF. CDR3 bases: TGTGCCAGCAGTTACACGGTAAATCAGCCCCAGCATTTT.

CDR3 in DNA: TGTGCCTTTGACAGTGGGGACACAGATACGCAGTATTTT. Residues: CAFDSGDTDTQYF. The gene calls are TRBV30 and TRBJ2-3; D may be TRBD1 (5 bases). The V and J ends lost 7 bases and 2 bases respectively, with 13 bases between them. Germline V CDR1 and CDR2: GTSNPN, SVGIG (reference sequence). The CDR3 runs to 13 residues.

The chain carries TRBV7-9 and TRBJ1-4; 7 positions agree with TRBD1. With 3 bases clipped from V and 5 bases from J, the junction kept 3 bases outside the gene matches. Germline V gene data show CDR1 as SEHNR and CDR2 as FQNEAQ (reference sequence). The CDR3 is made up of 14 amino acids. This chain's CDR3 is CASSFVQGNEKLFF. The CDR3 bases are TGTGCCAGCAGCTTCGTACAGGGGAATGAAAAACTGTTTTTT.

Only one count was recorded for this clone. The chain couples TRBV7-9 to TRBJ1-4, with TRBD1 matching 7 bases. V lost 4 bases to trimming and J lost 0 bases; unmatched junction nucleotides: 11. Per germline, CDR1 SEHNR and CDR2 FQNEAQ (reference sequence). This CDR3 spans 18 amino acids. Here the CDR3 reads CASSSPWDSAATNEKLFF. Here the CDR3 DNA reads TGTGCCAGCAGCTCACCTTGGGACAGCGCTGCAACTAATGAAAAACTGTTTTTT.

The genes are TRBV7-9 and TRBJ2-2; D is possibly TRBD1 (6 bases). The length of the CDR3 is 16 residues. V was cut by 5 bases and J by 0 bases, with 13 bases left in between. Germline CDR1 reads SEHNR; CDR2 reads FQNEAQ (reference sequence). The CDR3 region has the DNA TGTGCCAGCAGCCAGAGGACAGCCCCGAACACCGGGGAGCTGTTTTTT. Its protein is CASSQRTAPNTGELFF.

The rearrangement uses TRBV29-1 and TRBJ1-1; TRBD1 agrees at 7 bases. The germline V gene has CDR1 SQVTM and CDR2 ANQGSEA. The CDR3 contains 13 residues. Losses at the gene ends were 8 bases for V and 3 bases for J; bases not matched to a gene: 9. CDR3 region: CSPRYQGDTEAFF. The CDR3 DNA reads as TGCAGCCCCCGCTACCAGGGGGACACTGAAGCTTTCTTT.

This clone was observed once. V and J are TRBV7-2 and TRBJ1-2; D is unclear. The CDR3 consists of 16 residues. Trimming took off 0 bases at V and 5 bases at J, with 16 bases between the two ends. Germline V CDR1 and CDR2: SGHTA, FQGNSA. The CDR3 loop reads CASSLATAWGAYGYTF. Here the CDR3 DNA reads TGTGCCAGCAGCTTAGCCACAGCATGGGGAGCGTATGGCTACACCTTC.

The chain employs TRBV18 and TRBJ2-7, with a tentative D call TRBD2 (7 bases). The CDR3 length is 14 residues. The V gene lost 2 bases and the J gene lost 4 bases, with 12 bases spanning the gap. Germline assignment: CDR1 KGHSH and CDR2 LQKENI. This chain's CDR3 is CASSPRGGHYEQYF. The CDR3 DNA sequence: TGTGCCAGCTCACCAAGGGGGGGCCATTACGAGCAGTACTTC.

J is TRBJ2-1 and V is TRBV7-2; unclear D gene. Germline CDR1 reads SGHTA; CDR2 reads FQGNSA. This CDR3 spans 16 amino acids. The V end lost 1 base, the J end lost 8 bases, and 18 bases lay between the germline ends. The chain's CDR3 is CASSLGASRPFDEQFF. CDR3 nucleotide sequence: TGTGCCAGCAGCTTAGGGGCTAGTCGACCCTTTGATGAGCAGTTCTTC.

Concerning this clone itself: The same CDR3 can be traced to other DNA sequences in this sample. This chain connects TRBV11-2 to TRBJ1-1; D gene ambiguous. Germline-derived CDR1 and CDR2 are SGHAT and FQNNGV. The germline V and J ends were trimmed by 1 base and 0 bases, with 15 bases remaining between them. The CDR3 is 17 amino acids. The CDR3 region is CASSLGRREYLNTEAFF. Written as DNA, the CDR3 is TGTGCCAGCAGCTTAGGGCGTCGGGAATACCTGAACACTGAAGCTTTCTTT.

The V call is TRBV7-3, the J call TRBJ2-1; TRBD2 might be the D (6 bases). V was trimmed by 6 bases and J by 0 bases, leaving 15 bases between them. Germline CDR1 is SGHTA and CDR2 is FQGTGA. There are 16 residues in the CDR3. The CDR3 reads CASSPRRGSSYNEQFF. DNA of the CDR3: TGTGCCAGCAGTCCCAGGCGGGGTAGCTCCTACAATGAGCAGTTCTTC.

CDR3 sequence: CASSIDQSFRGLEQFF. DNA for the CDR3: TGTGCCAGTAGTATAGATCAGAGTTTTAGAGGACTAGAGCAGTTCTTC. The V and J genes are TRBV19 and TRBJ2-1; tentatively, D is TRBD2 (6 bases). Germline V gene lookup returns CDR1 LNHDA and CDR2 SQIVND (reference sequence). Trimming stripped 0 bases from V and 10 bases from J, with 19 bases between. The CDR3 extends over 16 amino acids.